The 21 T cell receptor beta chains presented below share a single source sample, sequenced in a study of graft-versus-host responses after intestinal transplantation. No antigens are known for them. Profiled with immunoSEQ multiplex PCR; TCRdb holds only in-frame clones, not every one. The sample holds roughly 38,000 clones, over 90% seen once. The starting material was unstimulated CD8+ T cells sorted from spleen or lymph node cells, obtained before transplant. The receptors were gathered from a human donor who was the organ donor for an intestinal transplant.

The rearrangement uses TRBV10-3 and TRBJ2-1; TRBD1 or TRBD2 may be the D gene (6 bases each). Trimming cost V 0 bases and J 12 bases, with 18 bases left between them. CDR3 size: 15 residues. Looked up from germline, CDR1 is ENHRY and CDR2 is SYGVKD. CDR3 loop: CAISESYRGPGGQFF. CDR3 coding DNA: TGTGCCATCAGTGAGTCGTATCGGGGGCCGGGTGGGCAGTTCTTC.

The rearrangement uses TRBV4-1 and TRBJ1-6; 10 bases are shared with TRBD1. Germline trimming cut 6 bases from V and 7 bases from J; bases unmatched to any gene: 6. This CDR3 contains 15 residues. Germline assignment: CDR1 MGHRA and CDR2 YSYEKL. The CDR3 loop reads CASRPGTGANSPLHF. The CDR3 DNA reads as TGCGCCAGCAGACCCGGGACAGGGGCGAATTCACCCCTCCACTTT.

This chain links TRBV6-5 with TRBJ2-1; unclear D gene. V was trimmed by 5 bases and J by 5 bases, leaving 10 bases between them. The CDR3 is made up of 13 amino acids. CDR1 MNHEY and CDR2 SVGAGI come from the germline V gene. CDR3 sequence reads: CASSPDEHNEQFF. The CDR3 bases are TGTGCCAGCAGTCCCGATGAACACAATGAGCAGTTCTTC.

This chain connects TRBV9 to TRBJ1-2, with 12 bases lining up with TRBD1. This CDR3 spans 16 amino acids. Germline CDR1 SGDLS, CDR2 YYNGEE. V trimming: 4 bases; J trimming: 7 bases; junction bases outside the gene matches: 11. CDR3 coding DNA: TGTGCCAGCAGCCCAACGGGACAGGGGGCGTTCCGTGGCTACACCTTC. This codes for CASSPTGQGAFRGYTF.

This chain's CDR3 is CASSRGGPGTDTQYF. The CDR3 region has the DNA TGTGCCAGCAGCCGCGGAGGGCCGGGCACAGATACGCAGTATTTT. The gene calls are TRBV28 and TRBJ2-3; a weak D match, TRBD2 (6 bases). The CDR3 totals 15 residues. V lost 6 bases to trimming and J lost 1 base, with 14 bases between them. CDR1 is MDHEN and CDR2 is SYDVKM in the germline V gene.

The gene calls are TRBV4-2 and TRBJ2-7; D gene uncertain. The CDR3 extends over 15 amino acids. Germline assignment: CDR1 LGHNA and CDR2 YNFKEQ. With 4 bases removed from V and 2 bases from J, the gap between germline ends came to 15 bases. The CDR3 loop reads CASSPLPYGPYEQYF. The CDR3 DNA follows: TGTGCCAGCAGCCCTTTGCCGTACGGTCCCTACGAGCAGTACTTC.

The J gene is TRBJ2-1, the V gene TRBV9; D unclear. This CDR3 has 14 amino acids. The germline V gene encodes CDR1 SGDLS and CDR2 YYNGEE. V lost 0 bases to trimming and J lost 7 bases, with 11 bases between them. CDR3 bases: TGTGCCAGCAGCGTAGGCCCCATGGGGAATGAGCAGTTCTTC. It is translated as CASSVGPMGNEQFF.

This chain links TRBV19 with TRBJ1-2; TRBD1 might be the D (6 bases). Germline loops: CDR1 LNHDA, CDR2 SQIVND (reference sequence). V was trimmed by 4 bases and J by 4 bases, leaving 22 bases between them. This CDR3 is 17 amino acids long. Here the CDR3 reads CASSTNDRTLWVYGYTF. In DNA, the CDR3 is TGTGCCAGTAGTACGAACGACAGGACCCTTTGGGTCTATGGCTACACCTTC.

V is TRBV6-5 and J is TRBJ2-1, with 10 bases aligning to TRBD2. The CDR3 length is 14 residues. Per germline, CDR1 MNHEY and CDR2 SVGAGI. After removal of 2 bases from V and 7 bases from J, the junction contained 2 bases not matched to a gene. The CDR3 loop is CASSYGLAANEQFF. Written as DNA, the CDR3 is TGTGCCAGCAGTTACGGACTAGCGGCGAATGAGCAGTTCTTC.

This chain joins TRBV6-6 and TRBJ2-7; perhaps TRBD1 as D (6 bases). CDR3 length: 16 residues. V shed 0 bases and J shed 0 bases, with 12 bases lying between them. Germline CDR1 MNHNY, CDR2 SVGAGI (reference sequence). The CDR3 DNA reads as TGTGCCAGCAGTTACTCGATAGGGACATCCTCCTACGAGCAGTACTTC. It encodes CASSYSIGTSSYEQYF.

This chain links TRBV7-2 with TRBJ2-1, with a weak D call TRBD2 (5 bases). Germline V gene data show CDR1 as SGHTA and CDR2 as FQGNSA. This CDR3 has 12 amino acids. V was pared by 8 bases and J by 3 bases, with 8 bases between. Here the CDR3 DNA reads TGTGCCAGCCGCCGGGACTACAATGAGCAGTTCTTC. As protein: CASRRDYNEQFF. Looking up the rest from reference TRBV7-2 and TRBJ2-1 gives the full variable domain: GAGVSQSPSNKVTEKGKDVELRCDPISGHTALYWYRQSLGQGLEFLIYFQGNSAPDKSGLPSDRFSAERTGGSVSTLTIQRTQQEDSAVYLCASRRDYNEQFFGPGTRLTVL.

The chain employs TRBV4-1 and TRBJ2-7; D may be TRBD1 (6 bases). V lost 3 bases, J lost 3 bases, and 15 bases lay in between. This CDR3 has 15 amino acids. Looked up from germline, CDR1 is MGHRA and CDR2 is YSYEKL. The CDR3: CASSQGAGLDYEQYF. CDR3 DNA sequence: TGCGCCAGCAGCCAGGGGGCAGGGCTTGACTACGAGCAGTACTTC.

The V gene is TRBV30, the J gene TRBJ2-2; TRBD1 agrees at 7 bases. CDR1 is GTSNPN and CDR2 is SVGIG in the germline V gene (reference sequence). After removal of 2 bases from V and 7 bases from J, the junction contained 1 base not matched to a gene. The CDR3 has 12 residues. As DNA, the CDR3 is TGTGCCTGGAGTCAGGGGGTCGGGGAGCTGTTTTTT. Residues: CAWSQGVGELFF.

A single count supports this clone. The chain joins TRBV7-3 to TRBJ2-7, with 7 bases identical to TRBD1. Germline V gene data show CDR1 as SGHTA and CDR2 as FQGTGA. V lost 5 bases to trimming and J lost 4 bases; unmatched junction nucleotides: 17. The CDR3 runs 17 residues. CDR3 bases: TGTGCCAGCAGCCCTCAAAAAGACAGGGAAGTTAAGTACGAGCAGTACTTC. It specifies CASSPQKDREVKYEQYF.

In this sample, this clone turned up a few times. This chain connects TRBV4-2 to TRBJ2-2; D is unresolved. The V and J ends lost 2 bases and 10 bases respectively, with 5 bases between them. Germline CDR1 and CDR2: LGHNA and YNFKEQ. The CDR3 is made up of 11 amino acids. The CDR3 region is CASSQSEELFF. The CDR3 nucleotides are TGTGCCAGCAGCCAATCGGAGGAGCTGTTTTTT.

The table lists this clone with a count of one. The chain combines TRBV2 with TRBJ2-6; perhaps TRBD1 as D (5 bases). This CDR3 has 17 residues. V dropped 2 bases and J dropped 0 bases, with 11 bases sitting between them. The germline V gene encodes CDR1 SNHLY and CDR2 FYNNEI. The CDR3 protein is CASSEQGIASGANVLTF. The CDR3 DNA reads TGTGCCAGCAGTGAACAGGGCATAGCCTCTGGGGCCAACGTCCTGACTTTC.

The chain employs TRBV5-1 and TRBJ1-1; TRBD1 might be the D (6 bases). Per the germline V gene, CDR1 is SGHRS and CDR2 is YFSETQ. Trimming shortened V by 3 bases and J by 2 bases, and 20 bases separated the two germline ends. The CDR3 extends over 17 amino acids. CDR3 amino acids: CASSSQGQSTYNTEAFF. For the CDR3, the DNA is TGCGCCAGCAGCTCCCAGGGGCAGTCGACTTATAACACTGAAGCTTTCTTT.

V and J are TRBV7-3 and TRBJ2-7; 7 positions agree with TRBD1. Unmatched junction bases numbered 4, after V lost 1 base and J lost 1 base. The CDR3 has 15 residues. Germline CDR1 SGHTA, CDR2 FQGTGA. Here the CDR3 reads CASSLSPGQSYEQYF. The CDR3 DNA is TGTGCCAGCAGCTTAAGTCCGGGACAGTCCTACGAGCAGTACTTC.

This clone was seen just once. The chain recombines TRBV11-2 with TRBJ2-2; D uncertain. The CDR3 consists of 16 residues. Trimming took 5 bases from V and 1 from J, leaving 14 bases between them. Germline CDR1 reads SGHAT; CDR2 reads FQNNGV. Here the CDR3 reads CASSPTGRLNTGELFF. The CDR3 nucleotides read TGTGCCAGCAGCCCTACCGGACGGCTGAACACCGGGGAGCTGTTTTTT.

About this clone itself: The identical CDR3 is also encoded by other nucleotide sequences in the sample. This chain joins TRBV28 and TRBJ1-1; D gene uncertain. The germline V gene has CDR1 MDHEN and CDR2 SYDVKM. The ends were cut back, 6 bases at V and 4 bases at J, with 15 bases in the middle. The CDR3 extends over 14 amino acids. CDR3 DNA: TGTGCCAGCAGCCAAAACAGACGGATCACTGAAGCTTTCTTT. Its translation is CASSQNRRITEAFF.

This clone showed up just once. The chain links TRBV5-4 to TRBJ2-7, with D unresolved. The germline CDR1 and CDR2 sequences are SGHNT and YYREEE (reference sequence). The CDR3 extends over 14 amino acids. V was pared by 0 bases and J by 5 bases, with 12 bases between. The CDR3 sequence is CASSLAPGIDEQYF. In nucleotides, the CDR3 is TGTGCCAGCAGCTTGGCCCCAGGCATCGACGAGCAGTACTTC.